This note documents a single T cell receptor (beta chain) sequence. The V end was cut by 5 bases, the J end by 0 bases, with 8 bases between. The CDR3 has 14 amino acids. CDR1 is MDHEN and CDR2 is SYDVKM in the germline V gene. This entry comes from a study of blood T cell repertoires in COVID-19. Study-level information: There were acute and convalescent COVID-19 samples, and they came from the United States, Italy and Spain. Sources were T cells, B-cell-depleted T cells, or PBMCs; the material itself was cDNA or gDNA.

Authors' data handling: Reference gene primer amplification gave nucleated cell count estimates. Generated by immunoSEQ multiplex PCR, the TCRdb table keeps only in-frame clones and is missing some. The DNA was the basis for D and trimming; V, J and clone size are from that table. Seen here are approximately 97,000 clones, over 75% observed once, and the top ten hold around an eighth. The V and J genes are TRBV28 and TRBJ2-4; a possible D gene is TRBD2 (5 bases). Sequencing was performed on peripheral blood. The TCR was taken from a human donor in a cohort sampled during active COVID-19. The CDR3 region is CASSEAGAKNIQYF. The CDR3, as DNA: TGTGCCAGCAGTGAGGCGGGAGCCAAAAACATTCAGTACTTC.